This TCR beta chain is drawn from a study of chemoradiotherapy in HPV16-positive cancers. The CDR3 has 15 amino acids. Trimming cost V 3 bases and J 8 bases; bases outside gene matches: 8. Germline V gives CDR1 SGDLS, CDR2 YYNGEE. Over chemoradiotherapy, repertoires were sampled more than once. Libraries were prepared by immunoSEQ multiplex PCR; TCRdb keeps only in-frame clonotypes and omits some of them. The table includes some 9,100 clones, approximately 84% detected once. Findings and caveats of the study: The functional HPV-specific definition rests on just two HPV16-positive patients. HPV-responsive T-cell expansion during chemoradiotherapy was linked to improved recurrence-free survival in HPV16-positive patients.

Worth noting for this clone: Its target is unknown.

This chain connects TRBV9 to TRBJ1-4, with TRBD1 matching over 9 bases. Here the sequenced sample was blood, taken from a patient who underwent chemoradiotherapy. This clonotype was sampled from a human donor with HPV-associated anogenital cancer. DNA of the CDR3: TGTGCCAGCAGCGCCGATGTGGGGACAGGGGAAAAACTGTTTTTT. Protein product: CASSADVGTGEKLFF.